Listed here are 9 T cell receptor beta chains from one sample, sequenced in a study of blood T cell repertoires in COVID-19. Profiling relied on immunoSEQ multiplex PCR, and the TCRdb table lists in-frame clones only, not all of them. The sample yields approximately 290,000 clones, around 90% seen once. Specimen: PBMCs or T cells enriched from blood (not recorded which). The source of these receptors is a woman younger than 35 with acute COVID-19.

The chain employs TRBV19 and TRBJ1-2, with a possible D match to TRBD1 (6 bases). The CDR3 runs 11 residues. The V end lost 9 bases, the J end lost 8 bases, and 13 bases lay between the germline ends. The germline V gene encodes CDR1 LNHDA and CDR2 SQIVND (reference sequence). For the CDR3, the DNA is TGTGCCAGCAAACAGGGTGGCGGCTACACCTTC. Its translation: CASKQGGGYTF.

The chain combines TRBV29-1 with TRBJ2-7; 12 positions agree with TRBD2. Trimming cost V 4 bases and J 6 bases; bases outside gene matches: 1. Germline V gene lookup returns CDR1 SQVTM and CDR2 ANQGSEA. The length of the CDR3 is 12 residues. The CDR3 region has the DNA TGCAGCGTTGGGACTAGCGGGATCGAGCAGTACTTC. It codes for CSVGTSGIEQYF.

The V and J genes are TRBV5-4 and TRBJ2-1; 10 bases are shared with TRBD2. The CDR3 has 13 residues. The V gene's germline CDR1 is SGHNT and CDR2 YYREEE (reference sequence). Trimming at V came to 7 bases and at J to 6 bases, leaving 4 bases not matched to a gene. CDR3 sequence reads: CASSTSGTNEQFF. The CDR3 region has the DNA TGTGCCAGCTCCACTAGCGGGACCAATGAGCAGTTCTTC.

The chain uses TRBV27 and TRBJ1-6; 9 nucleotides align to TRBD1. The CDR3 loop spans 15 amino acids. V gave up 5 bases and J gave up 4 bases; unmatched junction bases: 3. Germline V lookup: CDR1 MNHEY, CDR2 SMNVEV (reference sequence). CDR3 nucleotides: TGTGCCAGCAGTAGGACAGGGGCATATAATTCACCCCTCCACTTT. Translation gives CASSRTGAYNSPLHF.

CDR3 sequence (DNA): TGTGCCAGCAGTGACTCGATGGCGGGAGGTAGTTTGGATACGCAGTATTTT. Its translation is CASSDSMAGGSLDTQYF. The rearrangement uses TRBV6-4 and TRBJ2-3, with 8 bases matching TRBD2. This CDR3 contains 17 residues. Germline trimming cut 0 bases from V and 6 bases from J; bases unmatched to any gene: 11. CDR1 and CDR2 (germline): MRHNA, SNTAGT.

The gene calls are TRBV28 and TRBJ1-2, with D unclear. This CDR3 region has 15 residues. The V end was cut by 11 bases, the J end by 1 base, with 20 bases between. Germline V gene lookup returns CDR1 MDHEN and CDR2 SYDVKM. The CDR3 region is CAGTPGRHFNYGYTF. In nucleotides, the CDR3 is TGTGCCGGAACCCCCGGCCGACATTTTAACTATGGCTACACCTTC.

The chain uses TRBV28 and TRBJ1-5; 7 bases are a match to TRBD1. CDR1 is MDHEN and CDR2 is SYDVKM in the germline V gene. This CDR3 comprises 15 residues. V trimming: 6 bases; J trimming: 4 bases; junction bases outside the gene matches: 9. The CDR3 DNA is TGTGCCAGCAGCCAAGACAGGGCGGGGAATCAGCCCCAGCATTTT. It specifies CASSQDRAGNQPQHF.

J is TRBJ2-5 and V is TRBV19, with a possible D match to TRBD2 (6 bases). With 6 bases removed from V and 4 bases from J, the gap between germline ends came to 18 bases. Germline V lookup: CDR1 LNHDA, CDR2 SQIVND (reference sequence). This CDR3 is built from 15 residues. Written as DNA, the CDR3 is TGTGCCAGTAGATGGAGCGCACGGAGGGGAGAGACCCAGTACTTC. Translated, it gives CASRWSARRGETQYF.

This chain joins TRBV28 and TRBJ1-5, with D possibly being TRBD1 (6 bases). This CDR3 has 18 residues. Germline-derived CDR1 and CDR2 are MDHEN and SYDVKM. Trimming stripped 1 base from V and 2 bases from J, with 18 bases between. The CDR3 protein is CASSLSGTLILGNQPQHF. The CDR3 bases are TGTGCCAGCAGTTTATCTGGGACACTGATACTGGGCAATCAGCCCCAGCATTTT.